This TCR beta chain was sequenced for a study of cytomegalovirus exposure and HLA in healthy donors. Study-level background: It was reported in a later analysis that the roughly 120 validation repertoires used the same platform as the 666 first-cohort repertoires.

Profiling relied on immunoSEQ multiplex PCR, and the TCRdb table lists in-frame clones only, not all of them. The sample has some 98,000 clones; 87% are singletons. On this clone: The target antigen is unknown.

These donors were members of the 120-subject validation cohort, a group separate from the approximately 700-subject first cohort. Notes on the study in general: Reportedly, cytomegalovirus status was diagnosed with high sensitivity and specificity. According to a later analysis, TCR clusters from the first cohort tended to co-occur in the roughly 110 validation repertoires.

The sequence derives from a woman younger than 45 in good health and CMV-seronegative. The sequenced sample consisted of PBMCs.

This CDR3 reads CASLSQRPYGYTF. CDR3 bases: TGTGCCAGCTTATCTCAGCGGCCCTATGGCTACACCTTC. This chain connects TRBV6-5 to TRBJ1-2; the D is unclear. The CDR3 is 13 amino acids. CDR1 MNHEY and CDR2 SVGAGI come from the germline V gene. Trimming shortened V by 8 bases and J by 4 bases, and 14 bases separated the two germline ends.